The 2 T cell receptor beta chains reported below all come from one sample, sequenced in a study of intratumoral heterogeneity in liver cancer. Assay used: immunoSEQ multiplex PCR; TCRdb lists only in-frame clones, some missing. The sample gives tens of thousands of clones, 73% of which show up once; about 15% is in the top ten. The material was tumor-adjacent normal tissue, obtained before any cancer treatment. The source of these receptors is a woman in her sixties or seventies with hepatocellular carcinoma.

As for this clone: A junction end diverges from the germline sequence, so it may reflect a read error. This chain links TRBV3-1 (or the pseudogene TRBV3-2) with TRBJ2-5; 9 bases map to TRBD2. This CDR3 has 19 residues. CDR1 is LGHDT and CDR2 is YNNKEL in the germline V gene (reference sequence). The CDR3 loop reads CASSHLMASGKLSREAQYF. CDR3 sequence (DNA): TGTGCCAGCAGCCATTTAATGGCTAGCGGGAAGCTATCAAGAGAGGCCCAGTACTTC.

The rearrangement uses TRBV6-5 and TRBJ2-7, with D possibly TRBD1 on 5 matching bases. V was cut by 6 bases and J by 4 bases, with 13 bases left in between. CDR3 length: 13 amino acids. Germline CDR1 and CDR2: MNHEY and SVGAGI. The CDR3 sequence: CASSKRSGYEQYF. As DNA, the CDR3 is TGTGCCAGCAGCAAGAGGTCAGGGTACGAGCAGTACTTC.